This TCR beta chain appears in the sequencing data of a study of cytomegalovirus exposure and HLA in healthy donors. About the research overall: HLA-typed donors were the source of some 80 million unique TCRs, which an early data release held. Membership in the Caucasian-associated ancestry cluster was found for about 80% of 300 to 500 genotyped donors.

The PCR was carried out with 60 Vbeta primers and 13 Jbeta primers. Measured with immunoSEQ multiplex PCR; TCRdb has only the in-frame clones, and not every one. Here the sample spans more than 150,000 clones, roughly 73% being singletons. Trimming stripped 0 bases from V and 1 base from J, with 9 bases between. CDR3 length: 15 residues. From germline, CDR1 is SGHTA and CDR2 FQGNSA. Sequencing used PBMCs. The J gene is TRBJ2-5, the V gene TRBV7-2; D gene unclear. This receptor was taken from a woman aged 40 to 55 in good health and CMV-seropositive. Written as DNA, the CDR3 is TGTGCCAGCAGCTTAGCATCCCTGGCCCAAGAGACCCAGTACTTC. Translated, it gives CASSLASLAQETQYF.